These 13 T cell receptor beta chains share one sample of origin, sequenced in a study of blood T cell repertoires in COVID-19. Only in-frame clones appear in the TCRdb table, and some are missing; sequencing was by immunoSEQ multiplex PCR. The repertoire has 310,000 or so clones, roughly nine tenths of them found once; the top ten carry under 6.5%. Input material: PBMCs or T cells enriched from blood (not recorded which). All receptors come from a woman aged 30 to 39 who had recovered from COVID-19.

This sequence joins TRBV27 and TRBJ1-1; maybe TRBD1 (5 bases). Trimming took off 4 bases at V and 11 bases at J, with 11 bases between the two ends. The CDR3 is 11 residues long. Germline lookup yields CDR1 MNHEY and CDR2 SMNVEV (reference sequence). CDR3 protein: CASSWGGYAFF. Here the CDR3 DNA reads TGTGCCAGCAGTTGGGGGGGGTACGCTTTCTTT.

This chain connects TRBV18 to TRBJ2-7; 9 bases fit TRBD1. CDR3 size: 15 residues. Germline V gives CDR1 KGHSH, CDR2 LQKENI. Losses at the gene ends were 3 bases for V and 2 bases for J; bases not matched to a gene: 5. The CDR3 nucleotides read TGTGCCAGCTCACCTCCGGGACAGGGAACCTACGAGCAGTACTTC. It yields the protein CASSPPGQGTYEQYF.

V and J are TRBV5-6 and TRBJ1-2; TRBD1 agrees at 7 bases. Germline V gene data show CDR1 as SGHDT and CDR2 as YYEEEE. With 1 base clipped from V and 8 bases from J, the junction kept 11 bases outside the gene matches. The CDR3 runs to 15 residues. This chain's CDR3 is CASSLRRGSSGGYTF. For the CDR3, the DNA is TGTGCCAGCAGCTTGCGCAGGGGGTCCTCGGGCGGCTACACCTTC.

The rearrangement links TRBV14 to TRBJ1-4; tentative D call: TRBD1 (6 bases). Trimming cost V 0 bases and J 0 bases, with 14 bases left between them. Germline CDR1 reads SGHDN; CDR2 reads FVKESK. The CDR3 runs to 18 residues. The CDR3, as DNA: TGTGCCAGCAGCCAAGATCCAGGACAGTTCTCAACTAATGAAAAACTGTTTTTT. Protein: CASSQDPGQFSTNEKLFF.

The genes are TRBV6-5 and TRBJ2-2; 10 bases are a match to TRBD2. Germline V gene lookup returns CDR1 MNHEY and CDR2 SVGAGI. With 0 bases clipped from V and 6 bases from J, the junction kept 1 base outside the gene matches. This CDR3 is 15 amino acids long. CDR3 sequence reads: CASSYSTSGPGELFF. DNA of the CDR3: TGTGCCAGCAGTTACTCGACTAGCGGGCCCGGGGAGCTGTTTTTT.

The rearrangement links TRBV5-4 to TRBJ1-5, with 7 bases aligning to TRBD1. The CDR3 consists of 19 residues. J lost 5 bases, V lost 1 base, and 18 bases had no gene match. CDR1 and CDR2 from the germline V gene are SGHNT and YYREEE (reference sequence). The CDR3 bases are TGTGCCAGCAGCTTGTCAGCGGACAGGCCGGGTCCTGGTGATCAGCCCCAGCATTTT. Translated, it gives CASSLSADRPGPGDQPQHF.

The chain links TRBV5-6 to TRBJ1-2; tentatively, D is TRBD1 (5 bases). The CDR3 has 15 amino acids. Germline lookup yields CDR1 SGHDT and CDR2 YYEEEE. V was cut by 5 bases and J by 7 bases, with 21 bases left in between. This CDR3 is CASSSPGEGIFGYTF. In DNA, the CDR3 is TGTGCCAGCAGTTCCCCGGGGGAGGGGATTTTTGGCTACACCTTC.

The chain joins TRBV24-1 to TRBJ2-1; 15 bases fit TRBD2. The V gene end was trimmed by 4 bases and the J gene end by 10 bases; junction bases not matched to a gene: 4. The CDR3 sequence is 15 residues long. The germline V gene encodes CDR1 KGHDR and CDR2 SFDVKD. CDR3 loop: CATSDPGLAGGEQFF. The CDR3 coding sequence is TGTGCCACCAGTGACCCGGGACTAGCGGGGGGAGAGCAGTTCTTC.

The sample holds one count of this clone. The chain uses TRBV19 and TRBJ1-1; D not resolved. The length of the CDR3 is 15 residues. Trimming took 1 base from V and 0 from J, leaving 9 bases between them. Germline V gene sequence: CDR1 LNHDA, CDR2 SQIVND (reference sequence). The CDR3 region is CASSIVFSVNTEAFF. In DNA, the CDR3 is TGTGCCAGTAGTATAGTCTTTTCCGTGAACACTGAAGCTTTCTTT.

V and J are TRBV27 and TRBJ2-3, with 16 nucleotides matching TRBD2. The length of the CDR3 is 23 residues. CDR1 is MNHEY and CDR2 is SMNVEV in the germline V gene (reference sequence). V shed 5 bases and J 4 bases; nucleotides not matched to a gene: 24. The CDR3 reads CASSRTSVGTSGGALTRADTQYF. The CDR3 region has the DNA TGTGCCAGCAGTAGAACCTCCGTCGGGACTAGCGGGGGGGCACTAACTCGCGCAGATACGCAGTATTTT.

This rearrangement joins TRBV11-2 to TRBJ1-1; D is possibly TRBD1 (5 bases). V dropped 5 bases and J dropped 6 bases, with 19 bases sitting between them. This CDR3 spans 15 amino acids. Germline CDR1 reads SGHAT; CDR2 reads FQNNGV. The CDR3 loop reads CASSPRLQGLAEAFF. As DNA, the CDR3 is TGTGCCAGCAGCCCCAGGCTCCAGGGTTTAGCTGAAGCTTTCTTT.

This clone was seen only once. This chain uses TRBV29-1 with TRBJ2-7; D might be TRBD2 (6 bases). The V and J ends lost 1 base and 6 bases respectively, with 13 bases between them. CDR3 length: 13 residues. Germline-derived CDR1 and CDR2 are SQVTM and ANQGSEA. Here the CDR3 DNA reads TGCAGCGTTGAAGTAGGAGGGATGGGCGAGCAGTACTTC. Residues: CSVEVGGMGEQYF.

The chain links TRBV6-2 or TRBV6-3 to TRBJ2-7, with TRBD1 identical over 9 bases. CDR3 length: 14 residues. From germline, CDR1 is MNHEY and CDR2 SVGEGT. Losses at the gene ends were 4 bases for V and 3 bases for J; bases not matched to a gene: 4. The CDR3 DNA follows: TGTGCCAGCAGTTCCTGGACAGGGGACTACGAGCAGTACTTC. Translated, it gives CASSSWTGDYEQYF.